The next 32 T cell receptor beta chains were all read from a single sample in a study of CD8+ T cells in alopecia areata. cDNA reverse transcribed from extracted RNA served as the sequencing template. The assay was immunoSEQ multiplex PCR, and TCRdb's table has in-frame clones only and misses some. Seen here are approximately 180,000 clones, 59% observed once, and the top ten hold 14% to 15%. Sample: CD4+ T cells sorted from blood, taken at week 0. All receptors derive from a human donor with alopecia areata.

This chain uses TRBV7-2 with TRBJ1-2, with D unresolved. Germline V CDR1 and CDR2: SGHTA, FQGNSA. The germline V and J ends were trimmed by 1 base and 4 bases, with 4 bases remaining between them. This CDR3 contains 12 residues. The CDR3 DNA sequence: TGTGCCAGCAGCTTAGAGGGCTATGGCTACACCTTC. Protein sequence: CASSLEGYGYTF.

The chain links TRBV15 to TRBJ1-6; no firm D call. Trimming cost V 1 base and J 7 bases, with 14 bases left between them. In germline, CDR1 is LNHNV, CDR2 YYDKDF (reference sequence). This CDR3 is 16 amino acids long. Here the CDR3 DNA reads TGTGCCACCAGCAGAGCTCGCGGGATCCAAAATTCACCCCTCCACTTT. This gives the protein CATSRARGIQNSPLHF. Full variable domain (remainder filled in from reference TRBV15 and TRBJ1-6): DAMVIQNPRYQVTQFGKPVTLSCSQTLNHNVMYWYQQKSSQAPKLLFHYYDKDFNNEADTPDNFQSRRPNTSFCFLDIRSPGLGDTAMYLCATSRARGIQNSPLHFGNGTRLTVT.

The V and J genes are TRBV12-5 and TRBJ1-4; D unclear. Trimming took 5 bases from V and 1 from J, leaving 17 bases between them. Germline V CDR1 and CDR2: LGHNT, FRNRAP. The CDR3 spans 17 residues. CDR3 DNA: TGTGCTAGTGGTCTCCATGGATCTCCGAGAACTAATGAAAAACTGTTTTTT. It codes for CASGLHGSPRTNEKLFF.

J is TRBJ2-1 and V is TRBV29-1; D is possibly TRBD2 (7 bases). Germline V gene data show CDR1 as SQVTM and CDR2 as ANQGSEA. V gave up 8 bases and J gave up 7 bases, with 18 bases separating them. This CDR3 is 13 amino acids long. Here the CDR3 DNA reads TGCAGCCTCGGAGAGGGGGGGAGGAATGAGCAGTTCTTC. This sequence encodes CSLGEGGRNEQFF.

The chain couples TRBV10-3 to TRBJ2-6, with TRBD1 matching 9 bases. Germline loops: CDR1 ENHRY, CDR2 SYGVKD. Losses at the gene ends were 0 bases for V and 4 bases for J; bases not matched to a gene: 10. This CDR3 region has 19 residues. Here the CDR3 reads CAISESSPGTGTGANVLTF. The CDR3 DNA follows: TGTGCCATCAGTGAGTCAAGTCCCGGGACAGGGACCGGGGCCAACGTCCTGACTTTC.

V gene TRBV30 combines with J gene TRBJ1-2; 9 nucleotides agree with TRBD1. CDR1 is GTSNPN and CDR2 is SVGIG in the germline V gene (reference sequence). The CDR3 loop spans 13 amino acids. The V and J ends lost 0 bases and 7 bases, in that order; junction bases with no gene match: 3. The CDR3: CAWSVDRGSGYTF. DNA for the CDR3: TGTGCCTGGAGTGTTGACAGGGGGTCTGGCTACACCTTC.

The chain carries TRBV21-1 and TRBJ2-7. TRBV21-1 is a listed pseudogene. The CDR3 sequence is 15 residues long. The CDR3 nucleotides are TGTGCCAGCAGCAATGGGACCCCACCCCGTTACGAGCAGTACTTC. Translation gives CASSNGTPPRYEQYF.

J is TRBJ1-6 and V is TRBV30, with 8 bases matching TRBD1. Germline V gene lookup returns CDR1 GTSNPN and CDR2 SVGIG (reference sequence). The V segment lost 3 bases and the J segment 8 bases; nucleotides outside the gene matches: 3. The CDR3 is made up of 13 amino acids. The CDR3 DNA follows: TGTGCCTGGAGACGGACAGGGTATTCACCCCTCCACTTT. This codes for CAWRRTGYSPLHF.

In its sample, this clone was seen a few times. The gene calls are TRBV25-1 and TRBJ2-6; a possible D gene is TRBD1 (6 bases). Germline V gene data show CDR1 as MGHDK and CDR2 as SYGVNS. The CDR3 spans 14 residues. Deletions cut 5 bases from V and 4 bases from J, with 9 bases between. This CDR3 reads CASSRTAGANVLTF. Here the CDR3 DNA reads TGTGCCAGCAGTAGGACAGCCGGGGCCAACGTCCTGACTTTC. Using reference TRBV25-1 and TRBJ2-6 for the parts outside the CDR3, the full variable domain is EADIYQTPRYLVIGTGKKITLECSQTMGHDKMYWYQQDPGMELHLIHYSYGVNSTEKGDLSSESTVSRIRTEHFPLTLESARPSHTSQYLCASSRTAGANVLTFGAGSRLTVL.

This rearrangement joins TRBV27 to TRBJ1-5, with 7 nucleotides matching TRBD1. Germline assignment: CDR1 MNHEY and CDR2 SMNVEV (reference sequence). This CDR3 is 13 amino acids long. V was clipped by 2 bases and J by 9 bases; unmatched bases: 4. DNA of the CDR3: TGTGCCAGCAGTTTAGAGGGGGCTGGGCCCCAGCATTTT. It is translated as CASSLEGAGPQHF.

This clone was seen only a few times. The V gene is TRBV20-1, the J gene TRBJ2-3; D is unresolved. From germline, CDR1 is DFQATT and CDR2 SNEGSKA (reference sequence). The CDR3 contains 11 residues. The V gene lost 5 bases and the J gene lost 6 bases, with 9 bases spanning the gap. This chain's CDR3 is CSAPSHDTQYF. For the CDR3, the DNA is TGCAGTGCTCCTTCTCACGATACGCAGTATTTT.

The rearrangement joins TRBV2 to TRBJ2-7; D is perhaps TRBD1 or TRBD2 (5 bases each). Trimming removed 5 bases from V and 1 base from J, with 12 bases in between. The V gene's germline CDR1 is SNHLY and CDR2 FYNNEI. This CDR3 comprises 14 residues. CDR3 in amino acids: CASSQRDGSYEQYF. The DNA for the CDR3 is TGTGCCAGCAGTCAGAGGGACGGATCCTACGAGCAGTACTTC.

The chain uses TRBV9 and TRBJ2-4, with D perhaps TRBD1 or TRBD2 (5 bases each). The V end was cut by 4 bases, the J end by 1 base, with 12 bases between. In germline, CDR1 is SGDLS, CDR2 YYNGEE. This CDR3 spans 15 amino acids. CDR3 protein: CASSPGQGAKNIQYF. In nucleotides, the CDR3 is TGTGCCAGCAGCCCGGGGCAGGGCGCCAAAAACATTCAGTACTTC.

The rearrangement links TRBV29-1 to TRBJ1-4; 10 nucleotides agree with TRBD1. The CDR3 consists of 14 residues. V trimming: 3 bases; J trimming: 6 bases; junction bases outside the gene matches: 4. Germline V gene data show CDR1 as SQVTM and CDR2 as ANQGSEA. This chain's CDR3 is CSVEDRGTDEKLFF. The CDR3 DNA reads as TGCAGCGTTGAGGACAGGGGGACGGATGAAAAACTGTTTTTT.

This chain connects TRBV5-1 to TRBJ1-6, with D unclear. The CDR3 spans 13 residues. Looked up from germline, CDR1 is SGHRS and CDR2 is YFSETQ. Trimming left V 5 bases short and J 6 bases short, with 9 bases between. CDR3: CASREETNSPLHF. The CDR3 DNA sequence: TGCGCCAGCAGAGAAGAGACTAATTCACCCCTCCACTTT. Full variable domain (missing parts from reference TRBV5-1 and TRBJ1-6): KAGVTQTPRYLIKTRGQQVTLSCSPISGHRSVSWYQQTPGQGLQFLFEYFSETQRNKGNFPGRFSGRQFSNSRSEMNVSTLELGDSALYLCASREETNSPLHFGNGTRLTVT.

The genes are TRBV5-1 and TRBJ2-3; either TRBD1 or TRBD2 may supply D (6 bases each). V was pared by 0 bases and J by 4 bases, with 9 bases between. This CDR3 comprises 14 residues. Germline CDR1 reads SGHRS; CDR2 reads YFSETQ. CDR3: CASSLDGGADTQYF. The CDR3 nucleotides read TGCGCCAGCAGCTTGGACGGGGGCGCAGATACGCAGTATTTT.

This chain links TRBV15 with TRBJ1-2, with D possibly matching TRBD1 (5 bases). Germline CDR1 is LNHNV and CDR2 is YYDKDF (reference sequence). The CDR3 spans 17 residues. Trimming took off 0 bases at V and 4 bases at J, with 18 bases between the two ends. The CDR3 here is CATSREGGQGIFYGYTF. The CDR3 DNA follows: TGTGCCACCAGCAGAGAGGGTGGGCAGGGCATCTTCTATGGCTACACCTTC.

This CDR3 is CSGAMNTEAFF. CDR3 in DNA: TGCAGCGGCGCTATGAACACTGAAGCTTTCTTT. The rearrangement links TRBV29-1 to TRBJ1-1; D call uncertain. V was shortened by 7 bases and J by 0 bases, with 6 bases between the two germline ends. The CDR3 is made up of 11 amino acids. Germline V gene lookup returns CDR1 SQVTM and CDR2 ANQGSEA.

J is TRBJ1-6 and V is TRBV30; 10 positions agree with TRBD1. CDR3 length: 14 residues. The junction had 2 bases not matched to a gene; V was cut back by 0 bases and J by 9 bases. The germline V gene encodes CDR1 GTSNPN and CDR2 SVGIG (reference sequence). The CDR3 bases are TGTGCCTGGAGTGTAGGGACAGGGGTTTCACCCCTCCACTTT. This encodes CAWSVGTGVSPLHF.

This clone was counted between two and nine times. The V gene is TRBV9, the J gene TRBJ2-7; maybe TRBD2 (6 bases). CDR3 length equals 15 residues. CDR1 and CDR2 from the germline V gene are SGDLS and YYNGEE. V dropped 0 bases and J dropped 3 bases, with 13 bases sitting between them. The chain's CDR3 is CASSVATGLHYEQYF. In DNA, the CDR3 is TGTGCCAGCAGCGTAGCCACGGGACTTCACTACGAGCAGTACTTC.

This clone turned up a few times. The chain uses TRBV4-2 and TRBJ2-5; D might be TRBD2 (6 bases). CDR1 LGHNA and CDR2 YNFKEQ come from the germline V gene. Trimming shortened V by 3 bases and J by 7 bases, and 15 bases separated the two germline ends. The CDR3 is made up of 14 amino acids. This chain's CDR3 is CASSQGWRDGTQYF. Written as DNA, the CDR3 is TGTGCCAGCAGCCAGGGGTGGAGGGACGGGACCCAGTACTTC.

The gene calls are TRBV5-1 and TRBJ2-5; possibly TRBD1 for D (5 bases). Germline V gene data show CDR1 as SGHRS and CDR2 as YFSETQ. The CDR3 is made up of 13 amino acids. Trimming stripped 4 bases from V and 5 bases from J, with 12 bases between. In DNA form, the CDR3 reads TGCGCCAGCAGCCTCAGGGTTTTGGAGACCCAGTACTTC. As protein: CASSLRVLETQYF.

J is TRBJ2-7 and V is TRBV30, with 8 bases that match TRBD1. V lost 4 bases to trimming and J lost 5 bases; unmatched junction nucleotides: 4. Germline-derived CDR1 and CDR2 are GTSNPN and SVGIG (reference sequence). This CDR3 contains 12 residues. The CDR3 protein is CAWKDRGHEQYF. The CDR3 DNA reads TGTGCCTGGAAAGACAGGGGTCACGAGCAGTACTTC.

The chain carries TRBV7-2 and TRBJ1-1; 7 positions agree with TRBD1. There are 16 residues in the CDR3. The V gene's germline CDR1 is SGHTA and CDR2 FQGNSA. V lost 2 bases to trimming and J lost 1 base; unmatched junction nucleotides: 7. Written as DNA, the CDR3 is TGTGCCAGCAGCTTATGGGCAGGGGGTTCGAACACTGAAGCTTTCTTT. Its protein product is CASSLWAGGSNTEAFF.

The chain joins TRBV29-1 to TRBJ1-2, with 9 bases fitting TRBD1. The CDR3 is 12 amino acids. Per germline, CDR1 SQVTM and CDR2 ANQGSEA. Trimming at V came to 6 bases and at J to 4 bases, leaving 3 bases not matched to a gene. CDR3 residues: CSVMGQGYGYTF. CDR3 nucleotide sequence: TGCAGCGTAATGGGACAGGGCTATGGCTACACCTTC.

The CDR3 DNA reads TGCGCCAGCACCTACCTCGTCGGGACAGGCCACACTGAAGCTTTCTTT. Encoded protein: CASTYLVGTGHTEAFF. V gene TRBV5-1 combines with J gene TRBJ1-1, with 8 bases identical to TRBD1. CDR3 length: 16 amino acids. The junction had 13 bases not matched to a gene; V was cut back by 6 bases and J by 3 bases. From germline, CDR1 is SGHRS and CDR2 YFSETQ.

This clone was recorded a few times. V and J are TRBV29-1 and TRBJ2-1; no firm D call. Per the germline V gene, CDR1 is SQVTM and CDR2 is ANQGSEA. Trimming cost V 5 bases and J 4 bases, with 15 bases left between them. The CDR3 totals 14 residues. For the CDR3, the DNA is TGCAGCGTTCTGGGATTATCCCTATACAATGAGCAGTTCTTC. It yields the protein CSVLGLSLYNEQFF.

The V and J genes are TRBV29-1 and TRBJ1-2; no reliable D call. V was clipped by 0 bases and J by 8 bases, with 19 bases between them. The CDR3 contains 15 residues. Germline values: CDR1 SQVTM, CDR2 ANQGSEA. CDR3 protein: CSVEDHHGGYNGYTF. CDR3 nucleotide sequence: TGCAGCGTTGAAGATCATCACGGCGGCTATAACGGCTACACCTTC. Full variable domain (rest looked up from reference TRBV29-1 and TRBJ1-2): SAVISQKPSRDICQRGTSLTIQCQVDSQVTMMFWYRQQPGQSLTLIATANQGSEATYESGFVIDKFPISRPNLTFSTLTVSNMSPEDSSIYLCSVEDHHGGYNGYTFGSGTRLTVV.

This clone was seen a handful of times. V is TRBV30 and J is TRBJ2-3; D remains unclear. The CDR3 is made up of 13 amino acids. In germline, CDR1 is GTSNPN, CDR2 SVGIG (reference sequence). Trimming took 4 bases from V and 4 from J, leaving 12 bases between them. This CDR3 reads CAWNGLPADTQYF. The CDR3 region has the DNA TGTGCCTGGAACGGTCTCCCAGCAGATACGCAGTATTTT.

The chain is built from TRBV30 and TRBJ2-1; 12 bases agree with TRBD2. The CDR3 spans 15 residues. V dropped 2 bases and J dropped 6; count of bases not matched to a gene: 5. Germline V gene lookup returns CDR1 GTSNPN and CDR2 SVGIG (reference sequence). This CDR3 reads CAWSRGLAGVNEQFF. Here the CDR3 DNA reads TGTGCCTGGAGTAGGGGACTAGCGGGTGTCAATGAGCAGTTCTTC.

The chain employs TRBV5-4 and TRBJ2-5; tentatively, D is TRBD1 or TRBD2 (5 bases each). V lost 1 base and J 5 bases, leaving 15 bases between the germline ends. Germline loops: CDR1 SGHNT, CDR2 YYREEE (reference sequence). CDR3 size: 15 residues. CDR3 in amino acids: CASSLKRGTGETQYF. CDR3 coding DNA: TGTGCCAGCAGCTTGAAGAGGGGAACGGGGGAGACCCAGTACTTC.

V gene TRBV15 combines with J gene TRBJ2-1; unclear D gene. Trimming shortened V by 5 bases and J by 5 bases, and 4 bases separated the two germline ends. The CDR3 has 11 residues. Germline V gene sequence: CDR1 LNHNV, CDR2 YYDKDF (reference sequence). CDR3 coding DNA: TGTGCCACCAGCGGGAACAATGAGCAGTTCTTC. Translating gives CATSGNNEQFF.